This T cell receptor beta chain was captured in a study of post-analysis software for immune sequencing data. Unique molecular identifiers featured in each of the TCR beta cDNA libraries. Yield was about 500,000 cDNA molecules from 1 to 10 million T cells. TCRdb recomputed calls from the PCR reads with MiXCR, one row per CDR3 protein. The data show hundreds of thousands of distinct CDR3 sequences, with 44% seen just once and roughly 1.8% held by the top ten. Overall study findings and caveats: With TRBV5-6, TRBV5-1 and TRBV20-1 included, about five TRBV segments were more frequent in patients than in controls.

This clonotype turned up a few times. What it recognizes is unknown. The germline V gene encodes CDR1 SGHAT and CDR2 FQNNGV. The V and J ends lost 5 bases and 4 bases respectively, with 14 bases between them. The CDR3 is 14 residues long. Specimen: blood. The chain couples TRBV11-2 to TRBJ1-2; D ambiguous. The receptor comes from a girl between 10 and 17 years old with multiple sclerosis. CDR3 loop: CASSPLVGRYGYTF. CDR3 sequence (DNA): TGTGCCAGCAGCCCCCTCGTCGGACGCTATGGCTACACCTTC.